This is a list of T cell receptor beta chains from one sample in a study of low-dose radiotherapy and immunotherapy resistance in tumors. TCRdb reprocessed the reads via MiXCR and lists one record per CDR3 protein. The sample includes some 85,000 distinct CDR3 sequences, approximately 17% seen only once; the top ten take less than 6%. Sequencing was performed on PBMCs, taken before treatment. The receptor set was obtained from a male donor with prostate cancer. Both conserved end residues are part of each CDR3. D genes are given only for firm matches. Some rows mark clone size as missing; the rest say once, few, many or name a class of expanded clone.

J | D | size | V | DNA | CDR3
TRBJ2-1 | . | many | TRBV6-2/TRBV6-3 | TGTGCCAGCGGTGGGCGAACCGGGTCCTACAATGAGCAGTTCTTC | CASGGRTGSYNEQFF
TRBJ2-1 | . | many | TRBV20-1 | TGCAGTGCTCACTGGGGGGACCGGGGGACTTTCTTC | CSAHWGDRGTFF
TRBJ2-1 | . | many | TRBV18 | TGTGCCAGCTCACCCCGGCAGGGACGGTCCGACAATGAGCAGTTCTTC | CASSPRQGRSDNEQFF
TRBJ2-5 | . | many | TRBV20-1 | TGCAGTGCTTCCCGGGACTCCCAAGAGACCCAGTACTTC | CSASRDSQETQYF
TRBJ2-3 | . | many | TRBV6-6 | TGTGCCAGCAGTTACGCGGAGACAGATACGCAGTATTTT | CASSYAETDTQYF
TRBJ1-2 | . | many | TRBV28 | TGTGCCAGCAGTAAAGACGAGTTTTATGGCTACACCTTC | CASSKDEFYGYTF
TRBJ1-2 | . | many | TRBV12-3/TRBV12-4 | TGTGCCAGCAGTTTTGGGGAGGACCGGGGAGGCTACACCTTC | CASSFGEDRGGYTF
TRBJ2-7 | TRBD2 | many | TRBV3-1 | TGTGCCAGCAGCCAGGTCTCGGGAGGGGGGGGCAGTTACGAGCAGTACTTC | CASSQVSGGGGSYEQYF
TRBJ2-3 | . | once | TRBV20-1 | TGCAGTGCTAGTGGGCAACGGGGAGATACGCAGTATTTT | CSASGQRGDTQYF
TRBJ2-3 | TRBD2 | many | TRBV20-1 | TGCAGTGCTAGAGACCTACGACTAGCGGGGGTCACAGATACGCAGTATTTT | CSARDLRLAGVTDTQYF
TRBJ1-2 | TRBD1 | many | TRBV20-1 | TGCAGTGCGGACAGGGGAGTGGGAAACTATGGCTACACCTTC | CSADRGVGNYGYTF
TRBJ1-5 | . | . | TRBV28 | TGTGCCAGCAGTTCGCTCAGGGGACTCAATCAGCCCCAGCATTTT | CASSSLRGLNQPQHF
TRBJ2-3 | . | many | TRBV4-2 | TGTGCCAGCAGCCAAGAAAAGTCGTGGACCAGCACAGATACGCAGTATTTT | CASSQEKSWTSTDTQYF
TRBJ2-6 | . | many | TRBV29-1 | TGCAGCACTACCCCTTTGTCTGGGGCCAACGTCCTGACTTTC | CSTTPLSGANVLTF
TRBJ2-1 | . | once | TRBV20-1 | TGCAGTGCTAGAGGGGACTTGTCGAGATACAATGAGCAGTTCTTC | CSARGDLSRYNEQFF
TRBJ1-2 | . | many | TRBV28 | TGTGCCAGCAGTTTGGGTTCAGGGGCCTATGGCTACACCTTC | CASSLGSGAYGYTF
TRBJ2-3 | . | many | TRBV4-1 | TGCGCCAGCAGCCAAGGTAGCCATATTCCAGATACGCAGTATTTT | CASSQGSHIPDTQYF